What follows are 30 T cell receptor beta chains derived from one specimen sequenced in a study of T cells in Graves' hyperthyroidism and ophthalmopathy. Amplification of TCR beta CDR3 regions was performed using RNA transcripts as template. The HTBI primer set was used in a first-round RT-PCR of the TCR CDR3. TCRdb processed the multiplex PCR reads anew with MiXCR; each CDR3 protein has one entry. Of 690,000 or so distinct CDR3 sequences listed, over 15% are singletons. The sample taken for sequencing was blood. These receptors were collected from a woman in her 50s with Graves' hyperthyroidism that later progressed to Graves' ophthalmopathy.

In its sample, this clonotype was seen many times. The CDR3 region is CASSPRQRGAYEQYF. The CDR3, as DNA: TGTGCCAGCAGCCCCCGACAAAGAGGGGCCTACGAGCAGTACTTC. V usage is TRBV9 and J usage is TRBJ2-7; the D gene could be TRBD1 or TRBD2 (5 bases each). This CDR3 contains 15 residues. Germline V gene data show CDR1 as SGDLS and CDR2 as YYNGEE. V gave up 4 bases and J gave up 2 bases, with 16 bases separating them.

A remark on this clonotype: This could be a read error, since a much larger clone is one nucleotide away. This chain uses TRBV13 with TRBJ2-3; D is tentatively TRBD1 or TRBD2 (6 bases each). This CDR3 contains 16 residues. Per germline, CDR1 PRHDT and CDR2 FYEKMQ (reference sequence). Trimming left V 3 bases short and J 3 bases short, with 16 bases between. The CDR3 protein is CASSFFIGGTTDTQYF. In DNA form, the CDR3 reads TGTGCCAGCAGCTTCTTTATTGGCGGGACAACAGATACGCAGTATTTT.

This clonotype was found a few times. V gene TRBV5-1 combines with J gene TRBJ1-2; D uncertain. This CDR3 is 15 amino acids long. The V and J ends lost 0 bases and 0 bases respectively, with 9 bases between them. CDR1 and CDR2 from the germline V gene are SGHRS and YFSETQ. This CDR3 reads CASSLEPGTNYGYTF. The CDR3 bases are TGCGCCAGCAGCTTGGAACCCGGGACTAACTATGGCTACACCTTC.

This clonotype was seen many times. The rearrangement joins TRBV5-1 to TRBJ1-1, with D possibly TRBD1 on 5 matching bases. Trimming cost V 0 bases and J 5 bases, with 11 bases left between them. Germline V gene sequence: CDR1 SGHRS, CDR2 YFSETQ. CDR3 size: 14 residues. CDR3 in amino acids: CASSLDLGGTEAFF. For the CDR3, the DNA is TGCGCCAGCAGCTTGGATCTGGGGGGGACTGAAGCTTTCTTT.

The chain has TRBV10-2 and TRBJ2-2; D not resolved. This CDR3 has 15 amino acids. V dropped 0 bases and J dropped 6 bases, with 11 bases sitting between them. Per germline, CDR1 WSHSY and CDR2 SAAADI. In DNA form, the CDR3 reads TGCGCCAGCAGTGAGTCGATACCAGCGCCCGGGGAGCTGTTTTTT. Its protein is CASSESIPAPGELFF.

This clonotype was counted many times. The rearrangement uses TRBV20-1 and TRBJ1-6; 8 nucleotides line up with TRBD1. This CDR3 has 16 amino acids. Unmatched junction bases numbered 9, after V lost 1 base and J lost 7 bases. Germline values: CDR1 DFQATT, CDR2 SNEGSKA (reference sequence). The CDR3 here is CSARVGRQGWNSPLHF. DNA of the CDR3: TGCAGTGCTAGAGTGGGACGACAGGGGTGGAATTCACCCCTCCACTTT.

This clonotype was counted at least ten times. The V call is TRBV12-3 or TRBV12-4, the J call TRBJ1-3; 11 bases agree with TRBD1. This CDR3 has 15 amino acids. V shed 5 bases and J 2 bases; nucleotides not matched to a gene: 2. The CDR3 spells CASSRTGGAGNTIYF. In DNA form, the CDR3 reads TGTGCCAGCAGTAGGACAGGGGGCGCTGGAAACACCATATATTTT.

The chain uses TRBV7-3 and TRBJ2-1; D is possibly TRBD1 (5 bases). Germline CDR1 is SGHTA and CDR2 is FQGTGA. V was cut by 8 bases and J by 8 bases, with 10 bases left in between. The CDR3 has 11 amino acids. CDR3 DNA: TGTGCCAGCGGGCAGGGCGATGAGCAGTTCTTC. Its translation: CASGQGDEQFF.

The sample holds many counts of this clonotype. This chain connects TRBV6-1 to TRBJ1-1, with 7 bases that match TRBD1. With 6 bases clipped from V and 8 bases from J, the junction kept 9 bases outside the gene matches. Germline CDR1 is MNHNS and CDR2 is SASEGT. The CDR3 contains 13 residues. The CDR3 coding sequence is TGTGCCAGCAGCGTTTCCCCACAGGGGGAAGCTTTCTTT. This gives the protein CASSVSPQGEAFF.

V gene TRBV2 combines with J gene TRBJ1-2, with a tentative D call TRBD1 (5 bases). CDR1 is SNHLY, CDR2 FYNNEI, per germline. This CDR3 spans 13 amino acids. Trimming cost V 1 base and J 8 bases, with 11 bases left between them. CDR3 loop: CASSEDPGWGYTF. The CDR3 DNA follows: TGTGCCAGCAGTGAAGACCCAGGGTGGGGCTACACCTTC.

This clonotype was seen ten or more times. This chain links TRBV11-1 with TRBJ2-5; D possibly corresponds to TRBD2 (6 bases). Deletions cut 6 bases from V and 0 bases from J, with 11 bases between. The CDR3 has 14 residues. CDR1 and CDR2 (germline): SGHAT, FQDESV (reference sequence). The CDR3 DNA follows: TGTGCCAGCAGGGGACGGGGGTACCAAGAGACCCAGTACTTC. Translating it yields CASRGRGYQETQYF.

The table lists this clonotype with many counts. This CDR3 reads CASSQVMSSGNTIYF. DNA of the CDR3: TGTGCCAGCAGCCAAGTAATGAGCTCTGGAAACACCATATATTTT. V usage is TRBV3-1 and J usage is TRBJ1-3, with D unclear. V lost 1 base, J lost 0 bases, and 7 bases lay in between. CDR1 is LGHDT and CDR2 is YNNKEL in the germline V gene (reference sequence). The CDR3 loop spans 15 amino acids.

This clonotype was observed many times. The J gene is TRBJ1-2, the V gene TRBV6-2 or TRBV6-3; D gene uncertain. The V end lost 5 bases, the J end lost 7 bases, and 11 bases lay between the germline ends. The CDR3 sequence is 12 residues long. From germline, CDR1 is MNHEY and CDR2 SVGEGT. The CDR3 reads CASSPARGGYTF. As DNA, the CDR3 is TGTGCCAGCAGTCCTGCGAGAGGTGGCTACACCTTC.

The chain uses TRBV12-3 or TRBV12-4 and TRBJ2-2; 10 bases line up with TRBD2. The CDR3 consists of 18 residues. The junction had 8 bases not matched to a gene; V was cut back by 3 bases and J by 1 base. The CDR3 reads CASSFCSGGRRNTGELFF. In DNA, the CDR3 is TGTGCCAGCAGTTTTTGTAGCGGGGGGCGTCGGAACACCGGGGAGCTGTTTTTT.

The chain is built from TRBV2 and TRBJ2-1, with 10 bases aligning to TRBD1. CDR1 SNHLY and CDR2 FYNNEI come from the germline V gene. CDR3 length equals 14 residues. Losses at the gene ends were 10 bases for V and 6 bases for J; bases not matched to a gene: 9. CDR3 protein: CATLGDRGGNEQFF. As DNA, the CDR3 is TGTGCCACCCTCGGGGACAGGGGCGGCAATGAGCAGTTCTTC.

The chain combines TRBV5-1 with TRBJ2-1; TRBD2 aligns across 11 bases. After removal of 0 bases from V and 8 bases from J, the junction contained 4 bases not matched to a gene. This CDR3 has 15 residues. Germline V gene lookup returns CDR1 SGHRS and CDR2 YFSETQ. CDR3 in amino acids: CASSLDSGGAYEQFF. CDR3 sequence (DNA): TGCGCCAGCAGCTTGGATAGCGGGGGGGCCTATGAGCAGTTCTTC. The full variable domain, completed using reference TRBV5-1 and TRBJ2-1, is KAGVTQTPRYLIKTRGQQVTLSCSPISGHRSVSWYQQTPGQGLQFLFEYFSETQRNKGNFPGRFSGRQFSNSRSEMNVSTLELGDSALYLCASSLDSGGAYEQFFGPGTRLTVL.

V and J are TRBV24-1 and TRBJ2-1, with 12 bases fitting TRBD1. In germline, CDR1 is KGHDR, CDR2 SFDVKD. The CDR3 runs 16 residues. Trimming at V came to 3 bases and at J to 7 bases, leaving 6 bases not matched to a gene. Here the CDR3 DNA reads TGTGCCACCAGTGATAGGGGACAGGGGGCGCGGAATGAGCAGTTCTTC. It translates to CATSDRGQGARNEQFF.

This rearrangement joins TRBV9 to TRBJ1-3, with D perhaps matching TRBD1 (5 bases). Per germline, CDR1 SGDLS and CDR2 YYNGEE. The CDR3 runs to 15 residues. With 0 bases removed from V and 4 bases from J, the gap between germline ends came to 11 bases. The CDR3 nucleotides read TGTGCCAGCAGCGTAGAGGACACCGCAGGAAACACCATATATTTT. Its protein is CASSVEDTAGNTIYF.

This clonotype was seen many times. The chain joins TRBV7-8 to TRBJ1-2; TRBD1 might be the D (5 bases). V was shortened by 1 base and J by 3 bases, with 9 bases between the two germline ends. Germline loops: CDR1 SGHVS, CDR2 FQNEAQ. This CDR3 spans 14 amino acids. The CDR3, as DNA: TGTGCCAGCAGCTTAGGCGCAGGGCACTATGGCTACACCTTC. Translation gives CASSLGAGHYGYTF.

The rearrangement joins TRBV6-5 to TRBJ1-3; TRBD1 agrees at 10 bases. Germline V gene lookup returns CDR1 MNHEY and CDR2 SVGAGI. This CDR3 region has 15 residues. After removal of 2 bases from V and 3 bases from J, the junction contained 1 base not matched to a gene. CDR3 sequence: CASSYGTGVGNTIYF. For the CDR3, the DNA is TGTGCCAGCAGTTACGGGACAGGGGTTGGAAACACCATATATTTT.

This chain connects TRBV11-2 to TRBJ1-5, with 7 bases that match TRBD1. With 5 bases clipped from V and 0 bases from J, the junction kept 4 bases outside the gene matches. CDR1 SGHAT and CDR2 FQNNGV come from the germline V gene. CDR3 length equals 15 residues. CDR3 region: CASSPGQASNQPQHF. Here the CDR3 DNA reads TGTGCCAGCAGCCCCGGACAGGCTAGCAATCAGCCCCAGCATTTT.

This clonotype was seen a few times. J is TRBJ2-1 and V is TRBV18, with 11 bases fitting TRBD2. The CDR3 has 15 residues. The germline gives CDR1 KGHSH, CDR2 LQKENI. V lost 5 bases to trimming and J lost 5 bases; unmatched junction nucleotides: 5. CDR3 region: CASSEGTSGHNEQFF. In nucleotides, the CDR3 is TGTGCCAGCTCAGAAGGGACTAGCGGTCACAATGAGCAGTTCTTC.

This clonotype was seen many times. V is TRBV7-3 and J is TRBJ2-1, with TRBD2 identical over 8 bases. The length of the CDR3 is 16 residues. Trimming at V came to 0 bases and at J to 5 bases, leaving 6 bases not matched to a gene. Germline CDR1 SGHTA, CDR2 FQGTGA. CDR3 in amino acids: CASSLTGRGADNEQFF. The CDR3, as DNA: TGTGCCAGCAGCTTAACGGGGCGGGGGGCAGACAATGAGCAGTTCTTC.

The chain carries TRBV20-1 and TRBJ2-3; TRBD2 aligns across 8 bases. From germline, CDR1 is DFQATT and CDR2 SNEGSKA (reference sequence). J was trimmed by 0 bases and V by 6 bases; bases with no gene match: 5. The CDR3 has 14 amino acids. The CDR3 spells CSAGLAGSTDTQYF. The CDR3 DNA is TGCAGTGCAGGACTAGCAGGCAGCACAGATACGCAGTATTTT.

This chain connects TRBV18 to TRBJ1-3; D unclear. The germline V and J ends were trimmed by 3 bases and 11 bases, with 11 bases remaining between them. CDR3 size: 12 residues. Germline values: CDR1 KGHSH, CDR2 LQKENI. This CDR3 reads CASSPGTTAIYF. Here the CDR3 DNA reads TGTGCCAGCTCACCGGGCACAACGGCCATATATTTT.

V and J are TRBV4-1 and TRBJ2-4; D gene unclear. This CDR3 contains 14 residues. V was shortened by 1 base and J by 7 bases, with 11 bases between the two germline ends. Germline values: CDR1 MGHRA, CDR2 YSYEKL. The CDR3 protein is CASSQGNSLNIQYF. CDR3 sequence (DNA): TGCGCCAGCAGCCAAGGCAACAGCCTTAACATTCAGTACTTC.

This clonotype was seen a few times. Here the CDR3 DNA reads TGTGCCAGCAGCCACCAGGCGGATTTTTGGGGGGGAAATGAGCAGTTCTTC. Translating it yields CASSHQADFWGGNEQFF. J is TRBJ2-1 and V is TRBV3-1; TRBD2 matches at 7 bases. Trimming took 3 bases from V and 7 from J; bases not matched to a gene: 15. Per the germline V gene, CDR1 is LGHDT and CDR2 is YNNKEL (reference sequence). The CDR3 loop spans 17 amino acids.

This clonotype showed up many times. V gene TRBV18 combines with J gene TRBJ2-3; D may be TRBD1 (6 bases). Germline V gives CDR1 KGHSH, CDR2 LQKENI. Trimming left V 2 bases short and J 6 bases short, with 9 bases between. The CDR3 has 13 residues. CDR3 in DNA: TGTGCCAGCTCACCATGGACAGCGGATACGCAGTATTTT. This encodes CASSPWTADTQYF.

This clonotype was found a few times. This chain links TRBV6-1 with TRBJ1-2; D uncertain. CDR3 size: 11 residues. V was trimmed by 6 bases and J by 7 bases, leaving 9 bases between them. Per germline, CDR1 MNHNS and CDR2 SASEGT. CDR3 coding DNA: TGTGCCAGCAGGTCCCAAACTGGCTACACCTTC. This translates into CASRSQTGYTF.

There are many counts of this clonotype. The rearrangement joins TRBV6-1 to TRBJ1-2; TRBD1 is a possible D gene (5 bases). The CDR3 loop spans 16 amino acids. The V gene lost 6 bases and the J gene lost 4 bases, with 21 bases spanning the gap. Germline CDR1 is MNHNS and CDR2 is SASEGT. The CDR3 bases are TGTGCCAGCAGGAATATACATCTGGGGGGACTCTATGGCTACACCTTC. Its translation is CASRNIHLGGLYGYTF.